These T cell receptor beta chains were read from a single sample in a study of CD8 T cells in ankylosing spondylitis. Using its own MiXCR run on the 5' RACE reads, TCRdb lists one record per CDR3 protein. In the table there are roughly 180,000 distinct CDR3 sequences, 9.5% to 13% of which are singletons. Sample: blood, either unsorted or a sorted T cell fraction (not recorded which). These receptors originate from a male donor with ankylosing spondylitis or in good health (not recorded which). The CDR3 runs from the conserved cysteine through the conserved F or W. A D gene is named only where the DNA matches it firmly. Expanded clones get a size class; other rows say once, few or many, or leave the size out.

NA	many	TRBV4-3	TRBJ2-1	TGCGCCAGCAGCCAAGATGCTGGAGGGGGCAGCTACAATGAGCAGTTCTTC	CASSQDAGGGSYNEQFF
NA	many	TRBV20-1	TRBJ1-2	TGCAGTGCTACATATGATAACTATGGCTACACCTTC	CSATYDNYGYTF
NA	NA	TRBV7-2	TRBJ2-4	TGTGCCAGCAGCCTCAGACGGACTGAAGAGAACATTCAGTACTTC	CASSLRRTEENIQYF
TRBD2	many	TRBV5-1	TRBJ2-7	TGCGCCAGCAGCCCTGGGACTAGCGGGAGTATACTCTACGAGCAGTACTTC	CASSPGTSGSILYEQYF
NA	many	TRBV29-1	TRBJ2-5	TGCAGCGTTGAAGACCGTGGAGGGGGCGGCGGGGAGACCCAGTACTTC	CSVEDRGGGGGETQYF
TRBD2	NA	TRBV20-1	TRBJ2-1	TGCAGTGCTGATAGCGGGGGCCCCAATGAGCAGTTCTTC	CSADSGGPNEQFF
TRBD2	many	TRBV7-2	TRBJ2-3	TGTGCCAGCAGCGCTACCGGGACTAGCAGGACAGATACGCAGTATTTT	CASSATGTSRTDTQYF
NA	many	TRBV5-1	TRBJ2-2	TGCGCCAGCAGCCAAGGGACACTAACAAACACCGGGGAGCTGTTTTTT	CASSQGTLTNTGELFF
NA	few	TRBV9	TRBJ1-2	TGTGCCAGCAGCGTAGAACAGGTCTATGGCTACACCTTC	CASSVEQVYGYTF
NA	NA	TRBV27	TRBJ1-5	TGTGCCAGCAGCCAGACGACAACTAGCAATCAGCCCCAGCATTTT	CASSQTTTSNQPQHF
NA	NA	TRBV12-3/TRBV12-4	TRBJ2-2	TGTGCCAGCAGTCGGTTGAATAGTCCTACTACGAACACCGGGGAGCTGTTTTTT	CASSRLNSPTTNTGELFF
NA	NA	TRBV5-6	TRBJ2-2	TGTGCCAGCAGCTTGTTTACCACCGGGGAGCTGTTTTTT	CASSLFTTGELFF
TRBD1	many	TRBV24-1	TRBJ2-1	TGTGCCACCAGTGATTTGCAGGGGGCAGACAATGAGCAGTTCTTC	CATSDLQGADNEQFF
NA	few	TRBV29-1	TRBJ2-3	TGCAGCGTTGATGGAGGGTCTAGCACAGATACGCAGTATTTT	CSVDGGSSTDTQYF
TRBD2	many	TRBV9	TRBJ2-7	TGTGCCAGCAGCCTTGGGACTAGCGGGGGGGAAAACTACGAGCAGTACTTC	CASSLGTSGGENYEQYF
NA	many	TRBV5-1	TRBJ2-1	TGCGCCAGCAGGTCTTTCCCCGGGGGGACAACTTACAATGAGCAGTTCTTC	CASRSFPGGTTYNEQFF
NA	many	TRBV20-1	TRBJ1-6	TGCAGTGCTAGAGGGGACATACAGGGCTGGTCACCCCTCCACTTT	CSARGDIQGWSPLHF
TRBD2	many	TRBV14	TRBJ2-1	TGTGCCAGCAGCCTTTGGACTAGCGGGGCTCAGAGTGAGCAGTTCTTC	CASSLWTSGAQSEQFF
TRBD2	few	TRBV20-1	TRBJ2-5	TGCAGTGCCGAGACTAGCGGCCAAGAGACCCAGTACTTC	CSAETSGQETQYF
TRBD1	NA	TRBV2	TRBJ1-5	TGTGCCAGCAGGGGAATGGACAGGGGGAAGCCCCAGCATTTT	CASRGMDRGKPQHF
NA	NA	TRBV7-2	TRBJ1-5	TGTGCCAGCAGCTTAACCGATCAGCCCCAGCATTTT	CASSLTDQPQHF
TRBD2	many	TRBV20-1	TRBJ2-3	TGCAGTGCGATAGCGGGAGGATTCACAGATACGCAGTATTTT	CSAIAGGFTDTQYF
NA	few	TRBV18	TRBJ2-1	TGTGCCAGCTCACCAGCGGACAGAAATTACAATGAGCAGTTCTTC	CASSPADRNYNEQFF
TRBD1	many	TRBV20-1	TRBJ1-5	TGCAGTGCTAGCCGACAGGGAAATCAGCCCCAGCATTTT	CSASRQGNQPQHF
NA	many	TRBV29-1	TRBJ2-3	TGCAGCGTTGAAGAACGGTCCGGCACAGATACGCAGTATTTT	CSVEERSGTDTQYF
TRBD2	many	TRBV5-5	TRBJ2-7	TGTGCCAGCAGCCCGACTAGCGGGAGGGAGTACGAGCAGTACTTC	CASSPTSGREYEQYF
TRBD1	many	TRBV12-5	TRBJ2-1	TGTGCTAGTGAAGGGGACAGGGGGCGTAATGAGCAGTTCTTC	CASEGDRGRNEQFF
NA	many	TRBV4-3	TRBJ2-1	TGCGCCAGCAGCCAAGAAGGGCCTCGGAATGAGCAGTTCTTC	CASSQEGPRNEQFF
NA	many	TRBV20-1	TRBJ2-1	TGCAGTGCTAGAGGCCGGGGGGCCTTTGGCAATGAGCAGTTCTTC	CSARGRGAFGNEQFF
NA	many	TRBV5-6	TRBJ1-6	TGTGCCAGCAGCTTCGGGGTTGGGGATTCACCCCTCCACTTT	CASSFGVGDSPLHF
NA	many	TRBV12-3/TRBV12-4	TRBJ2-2	TGTGCCAGCAGTTTACGAGTTCTAAACACCGGGGAGCTGTTTTTT	CASSLRVLNTGELFF
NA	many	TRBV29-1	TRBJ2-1	TGCAGCGCACCCGGGGCTTTTCGAGACAATGAGCAGTTCTTC	CSAPGAFRDNEQFF
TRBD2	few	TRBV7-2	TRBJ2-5	TGTGCCAGCAGCTTAGGACTAGCGGAAGAGAACCAGTACTTC	CASSLGLAEENQYF
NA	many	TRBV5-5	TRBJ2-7	TGTGCCAGCAGCCCAGGGCCTGACTACGAGCAGTACTTC	CASSPGPDYEQYF
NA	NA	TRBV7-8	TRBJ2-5	TGTGCCAGCAGCTTAGGGACTGGACGTTCTCATTTC	CASSLGTGRSHF
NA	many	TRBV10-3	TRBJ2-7	TGTGCCATCAGTGCGGGGTTGGCCGAGCAGTACTTC	CAISAGLAEQYF
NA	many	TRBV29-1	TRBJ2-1	TGCAGCGTTCAAGCGGTGGGAAATGAGCAGTTCTTC	CSVQAVGNEQFF
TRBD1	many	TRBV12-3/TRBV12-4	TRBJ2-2	TGTGCCAGCAGCGACAGACAGGGGGCGGGGAACACCGGGGAGCTGTTTTTT	CASSDRQGAGNTGELFF
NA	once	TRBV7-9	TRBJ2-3	TGTGCCAGCAGCTCGGTTGACCGGGGGTGGGCCACAGATACGCAGTATTTT	CASSSVDRGWATDTQYF
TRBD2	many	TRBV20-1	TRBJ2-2	TGCAGTGCTAGAGATCCCAGCGGGAGCTCCGGGGAGCTGTTTTTT	CSARDPSGSSGELFF
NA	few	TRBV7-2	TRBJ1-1	TGTGCCAGCAGCTCCGGACGGGGCACTGAAGCTTTCTTT	CASSSGRGTEAFF
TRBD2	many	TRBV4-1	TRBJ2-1	TGCGCCAGCAGCCAAGCGTCAAGCGGGAGGATCTATGAGCAGTTCTTC	CASSQASSGRIYEQFF
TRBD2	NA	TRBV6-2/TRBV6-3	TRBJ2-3	TGTGCCAGCAGTTATCGCCAGCGGGGGAATACGCAGTATTTT	CASSYRQRGNTQYF
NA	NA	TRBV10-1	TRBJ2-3	TGCGCCAGCAGTGTTTTGAGGGAGCGGGCAGATACGCAGTATTTT	CASSVLRERADTQYF
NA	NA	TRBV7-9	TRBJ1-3	TGTGCCAGCAGCTTAGCGGGCTCTGGAAACACCATATATTTT	CASSLAGSGNTIYF
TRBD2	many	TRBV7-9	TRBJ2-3	TGTGCCAGCAGCTACGGGACTAGCGGTACTACGCAGTATTTT	CASSYGTSGTTQYF
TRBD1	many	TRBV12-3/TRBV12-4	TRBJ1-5	TGTGCCAGCAGCCAGACAGGGACGTGGCAGCCCCAGCATTTT	CASSQTGTWQPQHF
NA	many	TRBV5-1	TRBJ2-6	TGCGCCAGCAGCTTGGTTGGAGGGTTTGGGGCCAACGTCCTGACTTTC	CASSLVGGFGANVLTF
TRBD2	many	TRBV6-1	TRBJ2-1	TGTGCCAGCAGTGAAGGGCTAGCGGATTTTAACAATGAGCAGTTCTTC	CASSEGLADFNNEQFF
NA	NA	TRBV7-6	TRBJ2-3	TGTGCCAGCAGCTTTCGGGGGTACGGCACAGATACGCAGTATTTT	CASSFRGYGTDTQYF